This T cell receptor beta chain was recorded in a study of regulatory T cells in long-lasting Graves disease. Time point described: newly diagnosed GD, antithyroid drugs for less than 3 months. The TCR library was made from RNA extracted from PBMCs. This clonotype was detected a few times. What it recognizes is unknown. Study-level points and caveats: Under persistent disease, TRBV28, TRBJ1-2 and TRBJ2-5 were used preferentially.

Germline loops: CDR1 DFQATT, CDR2 SNEGSKA (reference sequence). CDR3 length: 16 residues. The V and J ends lost 0 bases and 1 base respectively, with 10 bases between them. Researchers made TCR beta libraries by using iRepertoire HTBI primers and running Arm-PCR on CDR3 regions. TCRdb re-derived calls from the multiplex PCR reads in MiXCR, one entry per CDR3 protein. There are fewer than 550,000 distinct CDR3 sequences in the sample; roughly 15% occur only once, and about 23% lies in the top ten. Another study also made use of these data, one on T cells in Graves' hyperthyroidism and ophthalmopathy. That paper adds: Hyperthyroidism of Graves' type that showed no ophthalmopathy progression within 18 months was stable. The HTBI primer set served for first-round RT-PCR of the TCR CDR3.

The chain uses TRBV20-1 and TRBJ1-6; D is uncertain. The TCR originated in a woman in her late teens or twenties with Graves disease. Specimen: peripheral blood mononuclear cells (PBMCs), collected at new diagnosis, from a patient treated with antithyroid drugs. The CDR3 bases are TGCAGTGCTAGAGAACCTGGGAAGTCCTATAATTCACCCCTCCACTTT. This translates into CSAREPGKSYNSPLHF.